This TCR beta chain was captured in a study of T cell responses to AZD1222 COVID-19 vaccine. Assay used: immunoSEQ multiplex PCR; TCRdb lists only in-frame clones, some missing. The sample holds 75,000 to 80,000 clones; more than 60% are singletons and the top ten take approximately 30%. A note on this clone: Its target is not known.

Study-wide results and limits: Across spike, vaccine-associated CD4 TCRs were found, dominant at 160-218 and 743-854. Two AZD1222 doses significantly raised spike-specific TCR breadth and depth over controls. Clonal diversity may have been underestimated in mostly white British donors.

Germline CDR1 is SGHAT and CDR2 is FQNNGV. The CDR3 extends over 17 amino acids. Losses at the gene ends were 0 bases for V and 7 bases for J; bases not matched to a gene: 7. This receptor was taken from an adult who received the MenACWY meningococcal vaccine as a control. The specimen comprised peripheral blood, sampled 28 days after the second dose of the MenACWY control vaccine. J is TRBJ2-2 and V is TRBV11-2, with 11 bases aligning to TRBD2. CDR3 residues: CASSLELAGAWDGELFF. DNA for the CDR3: TGTGCCAGCAGCTTAGAACTAGCGGGGGCCTGGGACGGGGAGCTGTTTTTT.